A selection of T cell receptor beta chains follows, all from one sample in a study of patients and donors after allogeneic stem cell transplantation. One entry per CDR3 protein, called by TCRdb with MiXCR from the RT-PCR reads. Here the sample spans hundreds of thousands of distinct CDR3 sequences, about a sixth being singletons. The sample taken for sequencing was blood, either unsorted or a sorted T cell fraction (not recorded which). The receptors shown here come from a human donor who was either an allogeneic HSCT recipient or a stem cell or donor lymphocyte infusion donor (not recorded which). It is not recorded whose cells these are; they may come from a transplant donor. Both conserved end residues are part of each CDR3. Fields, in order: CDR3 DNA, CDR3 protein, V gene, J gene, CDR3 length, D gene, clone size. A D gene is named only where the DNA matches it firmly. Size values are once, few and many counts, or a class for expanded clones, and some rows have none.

DNA: TGTGCCAGCAGTTACACAGGGGAGGGCTATGGCTACACCTTC
CDR3: CASSYTGEGYGYTF
V: TRBV27
J: TRBJ1-2
length: 14
D: TRBD1
size: few

DNA: TGTGCCACCAGTGACGGTGGGACAGGGGGCAAGTACGAGCAGTACTTC
CDR3: CATSDGGTGGKYEQYF
V: TRBV24-1
J: TRBJ2-7
length: 16
D: TRBD1
size: .

DNA: TGTGCCAGCAGTTACGGCAGGGGGCTAGCTTTCTTT
CDR3: CASSYGRGLAFF
V: TRBV6-5
J: TRBJ1-1
length: 12
D: TRBD1
size: few

DNA: TGTGCCAGCAGTTCTACTGGACCGTACACAGATACGCAGTATTTT
CDR3: CASSSTGPYTDTQYF
V: TRBV12-3/TRBV12-4
J: TRBJ2-3
length: 15
D: .
size: few

DNA: TGTGCCAGCAGTCATCCGGGGACAGCGATCCCCTACACCTTC
CDR3: CASSHPGTAIPYTF
V: TRBV6-2/TRBV6-3
J: TRBJ1-2
length: 14
D: TRBD1
size: .

DNA: TGTGCCAGCTCACCACAGGGGTTGGGCACAGATACGCAGTATTTT
CDR3: CASSPQGLGTDTQYF
V: TRBV18
J: TRBJ2-3
length: 15
D: .
size: few

DNA: TGTGCCAGCCGCCACAGGGACAGGGGTAACGGGGAGCTGTTTTTT
CDR3: CASRHRDRGNGELFF
V: TRBV7-3
J: TRBJ2-2
length: 15
D: TRBD1
size: few

DNA: TGTGCCAGCAGCCCCGCGAAGGGGGGACTAGCGGGCTGGGAGCAGTACTTC
CDR3: CASSPAKGGLAGWEQYF
V: TRBV3-1
J: TRBJ2-7
length: 17
D: TRBD2
size: .

DNA: TGTGCCAGCAGCTTGACAACACGGACAGGCTCCAATCAGCCCCAGCATTTT
CDR3: CASSLTTRTGSNQPQHF
V: TRBV5-6
J: TRBJ1-5
length: 17
D: TRBD1
size: .

DNA: TGTGCCAGCAGCAAAGTCAGGAGAATACGCGAGACAGGGGTGCAGCCCCAGCATTTT
CDR3: CASSKVRRIRETGVQPQHF
V: TRBV21-1
J: TRBJ1-5
length: 19
D: .
size: .

DNA: TGTGCCAGCAGGACGGCACCCTCTGGGGCCAACGTCCTGACTTTC
CDR3: CASRTAPSGANVLTF
V: TRBV6-1
J: TRBJ2-6
length: 15
D: .
size: .

DNA: TGTGCCAGCAGCGGCCGGGGTGGGGGAATGTCGGAGTGGACAGATACGCAGTATTTT
CDR3: CASSGRGGGMSEWTDTQYF
V: TRBV11-2
J: TRBJ2-3
length: 19
D: .
size: few

DNA: TGTGCCAGCAGCCAACTAGCGGGAGTCTACGAGCAGTACTTC
CDR3: CASSQLAGVYEQYF
V: TRBV7-8
J: TRBJ2-7
length: 14
D: TRBD2
size: few

DNA: TGTGCCACCAGTGATTCCTATAGTAGGAACACTGAAGCTTTCTTT
CDR3: CATSDSYSRNTEAFF
V: TRBV24-1
J: TRBJ1-1
length: 15
D: .
size: few

DNA: TGTGCCAGCAGAGGACAGGGCGACACTGAAGCTTTCTTT
CDR3: CASRGQGDTEAFF
V: TRBV11-3
J: TRBJ1-1
length: 13
D: TRBD1
size: .

DNA: TGTGCCACACGCTACCTAGCGAATGAGCAGTTCTTC
CDR3: CATRYLANEQFF
V: TRBV2
J: TRBJ2-1
length: 12
D: .
size: few

DNA: TGCGCCAGCAGCTACCCGGGAACCGGCTACACCTTC
CDR3: CASSYPGTGYTF
V: TRBV5-1
J: TRBJ1-2
length: 12
D: .
size: .

DNA: TGTGCCAGCAGCTATCCGACTAGCGGGTATACAGATACGCAGTATTTT
CDR3: CASSYPTSGYTDTQYF
V: TRBV7-2
J: TRBJ2-3
length: 16
D: TRBD2
size: few

DNA: TGCGCCAGCAGCCGCCTCAGCGGGCCGGATACGCAGTATTTT
CDR3: CASSRLSGPDTQYF
V: TRBV4-3
J: TRBJ2-3
length: 14
D: .
size: .

DNA: TGTGCCACCGGACTAGGGGGTAACGAGCAGTACTTC
CDR3: CATGLGGNEQYF
V: TRBV3-1
J: TRBJ2-7
length: 12
D: .
size: few

DNA: TGTGCCAGCAGCCAAGATTTGGGGACAAAAACCACCGGGGAGCTGTTTTTT
CDR3: CASSQDLGTKTTGELFF
V: TRBV4-2
J: TRBJ2-2
length: 17
D: .
size: .

DNA: TGTGCCAGCAGCAAGAGGGACAGGGAAGAGACCCAGTACTTC
CDR3: CASSKRDREETQYF
V: TRBV7-9
J: TRBJ2-5
length: 14
D: TRBD1
size: once

DNA: TGTGCCTGGGGGGCAACCGTGGAGCAGTACTTC
CDR3: CAWGATVEQYF
V: TRBV30
J: TRBJ2-7
length: 11
D: .
size: .

DNA: TGTGCCAGCAGTGACCTGCGTACCCCCTACGAGCAGTACTTC
CDR3: CASSDLRTPYEQYF
V: TRBV2
J: TRBJ2-7
length: 14
D: .
size: few

DNA: TGCGCCAGCAGCCAAGATCTTCAGGAGGGGGCACAGAGCTTCTACGAGCAGTACTTC
CDR3: CASSQDLQEGAQSFYEQYF
V: TRBV4-3
J: TRBJ2-7
length: 19
D: .
size: few